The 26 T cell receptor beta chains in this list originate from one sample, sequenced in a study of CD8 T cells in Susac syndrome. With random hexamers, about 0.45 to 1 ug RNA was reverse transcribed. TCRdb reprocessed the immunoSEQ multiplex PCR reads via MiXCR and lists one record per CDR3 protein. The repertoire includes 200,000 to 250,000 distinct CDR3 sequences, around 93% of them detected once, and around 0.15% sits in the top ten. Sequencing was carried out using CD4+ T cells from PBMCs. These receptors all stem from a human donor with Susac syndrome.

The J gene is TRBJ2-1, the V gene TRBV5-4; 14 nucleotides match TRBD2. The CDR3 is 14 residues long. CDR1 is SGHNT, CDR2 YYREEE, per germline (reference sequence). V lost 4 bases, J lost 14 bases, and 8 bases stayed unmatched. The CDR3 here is CASSLRTSGGTEFF. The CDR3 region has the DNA TGTGCCAGCAGCCTACGGACTAGCGGGGGGACGGAGTTCTTC.

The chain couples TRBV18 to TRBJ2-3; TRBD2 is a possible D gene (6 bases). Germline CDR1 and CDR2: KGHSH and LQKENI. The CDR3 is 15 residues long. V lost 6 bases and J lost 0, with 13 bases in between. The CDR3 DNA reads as TGTGCCAGCTCCACCGGGGGTCTTAGCACAGATACGCAGTATTTT. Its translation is CASSTGGLSTDTQYF. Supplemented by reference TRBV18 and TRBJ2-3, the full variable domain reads NAGVMQNPRHLVRRRGQEARLRCSPMKGHSHVYWYRQLPEEGLKFMVYLQKENIIDESGMPKERFSAEFPKEGPSILRIQQVVRGDSAAYFCASSTGGLSTDTQYFGPGTRLTVL.

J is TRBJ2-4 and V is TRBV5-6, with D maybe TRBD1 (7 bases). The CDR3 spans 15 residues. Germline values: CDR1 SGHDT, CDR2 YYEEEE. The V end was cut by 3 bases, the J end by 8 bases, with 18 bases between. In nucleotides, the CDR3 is TGTGCCAGCAGCTCCTGGAGGGGGCAGGGGGACATTCAGTACTTC. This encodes CASSSWRGQGDIQYF.

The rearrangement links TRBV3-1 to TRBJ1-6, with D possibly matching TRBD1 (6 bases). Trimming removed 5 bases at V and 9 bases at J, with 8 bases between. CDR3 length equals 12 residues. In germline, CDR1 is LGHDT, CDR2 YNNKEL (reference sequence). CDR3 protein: CASSTQGSPLHF. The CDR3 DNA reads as TGTGCCAGCAGCACACAGGGTTCACCCCTCCACTTT.

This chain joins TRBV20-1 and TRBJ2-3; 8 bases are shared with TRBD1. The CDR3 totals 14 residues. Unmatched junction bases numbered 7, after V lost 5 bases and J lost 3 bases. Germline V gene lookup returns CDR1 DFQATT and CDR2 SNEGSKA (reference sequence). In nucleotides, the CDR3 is TGCAGTGCTTCCTACGGGACAGGAACAGATACGCAGTATTTT. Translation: CSASYGTGTDTQYF.

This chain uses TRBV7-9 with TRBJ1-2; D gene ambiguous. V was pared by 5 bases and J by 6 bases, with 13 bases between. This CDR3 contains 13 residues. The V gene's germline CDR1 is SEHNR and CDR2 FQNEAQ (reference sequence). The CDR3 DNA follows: TGTGCCAGCAGCCCCTCACCTTCCAATGGCTACACCTTC. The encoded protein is CASSPSPSNGYTF.

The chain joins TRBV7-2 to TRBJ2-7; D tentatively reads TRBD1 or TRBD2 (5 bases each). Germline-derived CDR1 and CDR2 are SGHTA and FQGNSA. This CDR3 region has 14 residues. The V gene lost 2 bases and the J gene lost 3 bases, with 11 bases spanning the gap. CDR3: CASSLYGTLYEQYF. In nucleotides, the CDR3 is TGTGCCAGCAGCTTATATGGGACCCTCTACGAGCAGTACTTC.

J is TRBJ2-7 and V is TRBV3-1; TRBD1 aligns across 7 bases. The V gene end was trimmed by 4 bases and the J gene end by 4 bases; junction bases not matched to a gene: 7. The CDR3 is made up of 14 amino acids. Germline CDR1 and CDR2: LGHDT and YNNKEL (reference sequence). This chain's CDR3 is CASSPDRVKYEQYF. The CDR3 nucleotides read TGTGCCAGCAGCCCCGACAGGGTTAAGTACGAGCAGTACTTC.

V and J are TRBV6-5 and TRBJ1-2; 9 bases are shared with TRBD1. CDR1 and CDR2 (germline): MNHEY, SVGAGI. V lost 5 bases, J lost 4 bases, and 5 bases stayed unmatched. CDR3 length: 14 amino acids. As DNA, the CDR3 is TGTGCCAGCAGTCCACAGGGGGCTACCTATGGCTACACCTTC. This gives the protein CASSPQGATYGYTF.

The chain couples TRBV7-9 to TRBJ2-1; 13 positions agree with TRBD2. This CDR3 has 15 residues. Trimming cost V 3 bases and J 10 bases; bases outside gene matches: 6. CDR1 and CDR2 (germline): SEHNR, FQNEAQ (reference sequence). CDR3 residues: CASSFTGTSGVEQFF. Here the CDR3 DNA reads TGTGCCAGCAGCTTCACCGGGACTAGCGGGGTGGAGCAGTTCTTC.

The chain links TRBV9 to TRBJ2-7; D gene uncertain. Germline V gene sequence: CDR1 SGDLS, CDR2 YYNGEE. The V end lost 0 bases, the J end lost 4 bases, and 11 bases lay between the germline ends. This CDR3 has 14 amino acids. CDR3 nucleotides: TGTGCCAGCAGCGTAGGCGTCCTTAGTTACGAGCAGTACTTC. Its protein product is CASSVGVLSYEQYF.

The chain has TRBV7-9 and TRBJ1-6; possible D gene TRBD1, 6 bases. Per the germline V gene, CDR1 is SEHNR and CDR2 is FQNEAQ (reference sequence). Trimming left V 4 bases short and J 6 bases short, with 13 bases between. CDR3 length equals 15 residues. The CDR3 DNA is TGTGCCAGCAGCTCCCTTGGACAGTCTAATTCACCCCTCCACTTT. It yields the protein CASSSLGQSNSPLHF.

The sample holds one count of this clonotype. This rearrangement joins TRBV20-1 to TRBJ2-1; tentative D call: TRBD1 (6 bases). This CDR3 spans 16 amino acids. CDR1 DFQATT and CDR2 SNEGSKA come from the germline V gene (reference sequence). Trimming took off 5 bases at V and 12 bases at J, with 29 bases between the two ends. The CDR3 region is CSAFESQGWWAMMQFF. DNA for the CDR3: TGCAGTGCTTTCGAGTCTCAGGGGTGGTGGGCAATGATGCAGTTCTTC.

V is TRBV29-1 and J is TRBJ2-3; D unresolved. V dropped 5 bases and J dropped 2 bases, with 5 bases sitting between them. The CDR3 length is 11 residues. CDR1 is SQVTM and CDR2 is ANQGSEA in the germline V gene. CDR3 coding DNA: TGCAGCGTTCAGTCCACAGATACGCAGTATTTT. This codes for CSVQSTDTQYF.

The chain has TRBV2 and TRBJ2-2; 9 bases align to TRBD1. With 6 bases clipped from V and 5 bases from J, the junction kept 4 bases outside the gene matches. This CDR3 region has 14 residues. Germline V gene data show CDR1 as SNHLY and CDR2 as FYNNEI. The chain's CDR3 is CASRGDRETGELFF. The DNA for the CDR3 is TGTGCCAGCAGGGGGGACAGGGAAACCGGGGAGCTGTTTTTT.

CDR3 in DNA: TGTGCCAGCAGCCGGGACAAGGCCTACAATGAGCAGTTCTTC. It specifies CASSRDKAYNEQFF. This chain uses TRBV6-5 with TRBJ2-1, with D possibly being TRBD1 (6 bases). This CDR3 is 14 amino acids long. Trimming stripped 6 bases from V and 2 bases from J, with 11 bases between. Germline CDR1 is MNHEY and CDR2 is SVGAGI.

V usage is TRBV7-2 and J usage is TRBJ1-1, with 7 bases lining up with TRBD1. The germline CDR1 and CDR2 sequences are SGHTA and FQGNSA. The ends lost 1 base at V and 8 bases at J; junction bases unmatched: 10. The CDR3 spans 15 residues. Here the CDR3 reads CASSLGGQTVMEAFF. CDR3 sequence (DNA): TGTGCCAGCAGCTTAGGGGGACAGACCGTAATGGAAGCTTTCTTT.

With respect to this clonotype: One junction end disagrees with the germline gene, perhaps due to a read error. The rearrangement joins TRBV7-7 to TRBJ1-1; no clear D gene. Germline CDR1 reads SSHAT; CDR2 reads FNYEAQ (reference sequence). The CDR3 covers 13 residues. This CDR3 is CASSRERATEAFF. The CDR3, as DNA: TGTGCTAGCAGCCGGGAACGAGCGACTGAAGCTTTCTTT.

This chain's CDR3 is CASTLGGSNEKLFF. In DNA, the CDR3 is TGTGCCAGCACTCTGGGCGGTTCAAATGAAAAACTGTTTTTT. V is TRBV7-6 and J is TRBJ1-4; D not resolved. The CDR3 is made up of 14 amino acids. From germline, CDR1 is SGHVS and CDR2 FNYEAQ. V lost 7 bases, J lost 5 bases, and 14 bases lay in between.

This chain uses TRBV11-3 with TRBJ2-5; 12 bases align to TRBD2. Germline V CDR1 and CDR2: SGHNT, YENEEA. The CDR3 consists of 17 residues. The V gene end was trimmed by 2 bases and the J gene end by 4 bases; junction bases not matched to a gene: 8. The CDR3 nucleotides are TGTGCCAGCAGCTTACGGCTAGCGGGGGGGCCCGGAGAGACCCAGTACTTC. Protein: CASSLRLAGGPGETQYF.

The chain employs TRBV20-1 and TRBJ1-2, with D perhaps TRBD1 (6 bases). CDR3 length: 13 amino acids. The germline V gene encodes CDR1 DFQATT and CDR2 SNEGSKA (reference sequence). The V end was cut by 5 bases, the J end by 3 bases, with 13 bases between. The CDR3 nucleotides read TGCAGTGCTTCCCAGGGGAGAGACTATGGCTACACCTTC. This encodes CSASQGRDYGYTF.

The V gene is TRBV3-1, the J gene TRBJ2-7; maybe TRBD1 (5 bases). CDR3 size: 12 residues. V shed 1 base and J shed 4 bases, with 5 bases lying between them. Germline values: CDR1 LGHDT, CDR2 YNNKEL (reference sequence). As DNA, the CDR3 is TGTGCCAGCAGCCAAGGACAGTACGAGCAGTACTTC. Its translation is CASSQGQYEQYF.

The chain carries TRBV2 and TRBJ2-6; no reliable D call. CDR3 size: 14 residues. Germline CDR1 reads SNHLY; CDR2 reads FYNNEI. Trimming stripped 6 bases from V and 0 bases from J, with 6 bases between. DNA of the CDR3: TGTGCCAGCAGAGAGACCTCTGGGGCCAACGTCCTGACTTTC. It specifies CASRETSGANVLTF.

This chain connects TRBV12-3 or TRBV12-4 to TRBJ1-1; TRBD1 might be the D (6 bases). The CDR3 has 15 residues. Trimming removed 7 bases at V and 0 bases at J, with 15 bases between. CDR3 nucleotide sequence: TGTGCCAGCATCGACCAGGGGACCTTGAACACTGAAGCTTTCTTT. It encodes CASIDQGTLNTEAFF.

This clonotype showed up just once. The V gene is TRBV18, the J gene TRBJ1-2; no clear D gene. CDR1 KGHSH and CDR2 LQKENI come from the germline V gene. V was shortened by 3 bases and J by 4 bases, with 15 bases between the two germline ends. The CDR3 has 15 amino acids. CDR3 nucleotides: TGTGCCAGCTCACCCGCAGGACCGCCTGGCTATGGCTACACCTTC. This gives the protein CASSPAGPPGYGYTF.

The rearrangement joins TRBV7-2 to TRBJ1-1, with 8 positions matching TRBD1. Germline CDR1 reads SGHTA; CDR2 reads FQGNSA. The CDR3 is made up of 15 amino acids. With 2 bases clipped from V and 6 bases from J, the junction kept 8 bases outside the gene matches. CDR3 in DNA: TGTGCCAGCAGCTTAAGTGGGGACAGGAGCGCTGAAGCTTTCTTT. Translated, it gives CASSLSGDRSAEAFF.